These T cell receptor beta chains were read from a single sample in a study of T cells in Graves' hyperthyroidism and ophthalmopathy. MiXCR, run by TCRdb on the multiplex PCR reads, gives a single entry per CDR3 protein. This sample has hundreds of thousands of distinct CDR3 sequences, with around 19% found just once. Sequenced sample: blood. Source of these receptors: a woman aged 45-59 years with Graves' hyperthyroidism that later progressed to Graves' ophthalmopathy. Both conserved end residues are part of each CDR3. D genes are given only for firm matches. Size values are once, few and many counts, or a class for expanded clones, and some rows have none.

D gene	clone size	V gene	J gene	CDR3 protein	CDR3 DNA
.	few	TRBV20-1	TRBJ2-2	CSASFGKNTGELFF	TGCAGTGCTAGCTTCGGGAAAAACACCGGGGAGCTGTTTTTT
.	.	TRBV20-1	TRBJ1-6	CSASQAGDSPLHF	TGCAGTGCTTCGCAGGCAGGGGATTCACCCCTCCACTTT
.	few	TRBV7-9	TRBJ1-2	CASSSGTFYGYTF	TGTGCCAGCAGCTCCGGGACTTTCTATGGCTACACCTTC
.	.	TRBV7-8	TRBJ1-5	CASSRLRDNNQPQHF	TGTGCCAGCAGCCGTCTCCGGGACAACAATCAGCCCCAGCATTTT
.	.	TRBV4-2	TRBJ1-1	CASSQNLAMDIYMNTEAFF	TGTGCCAGCAGCCAAAACCTAGCCATGGACATATACATGAACACTGAAGCTTTCTTT
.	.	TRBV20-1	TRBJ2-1	CSAGGILSYNEQFF	TGCAGTGCCGGGGGTATTCTCTCCTACAATGAGCAGTTCTTC
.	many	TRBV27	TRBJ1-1	CASSFSRVGGTEAFF	TGTGCCAGCAGTTTCTCCAGGGTAGGTGGAACTGAAGCTTTCTTT
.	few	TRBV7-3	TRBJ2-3	CASSLLPRQDTQYF	TGTGCCAGCAGCTTATTGCCTAGACAAGATACGCAGTATTTT
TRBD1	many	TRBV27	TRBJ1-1	CASSIGQGAAEAFF	TGTGCCAGCAGTATCGGACAGGGGGCAGCTGAAGCTTTCTTT
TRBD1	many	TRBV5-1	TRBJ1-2	CASSPAMGQARGYTF	TGCGCCAGCAGCCCGGCCATGGGACAGGCGCGCGGCTACACCTTC
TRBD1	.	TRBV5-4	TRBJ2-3	CASSHGTGRSTDTQYF	TGTGCCAGCAGCCACGGGACAGGGAGGAGCACAGATACGCAGTATTTT